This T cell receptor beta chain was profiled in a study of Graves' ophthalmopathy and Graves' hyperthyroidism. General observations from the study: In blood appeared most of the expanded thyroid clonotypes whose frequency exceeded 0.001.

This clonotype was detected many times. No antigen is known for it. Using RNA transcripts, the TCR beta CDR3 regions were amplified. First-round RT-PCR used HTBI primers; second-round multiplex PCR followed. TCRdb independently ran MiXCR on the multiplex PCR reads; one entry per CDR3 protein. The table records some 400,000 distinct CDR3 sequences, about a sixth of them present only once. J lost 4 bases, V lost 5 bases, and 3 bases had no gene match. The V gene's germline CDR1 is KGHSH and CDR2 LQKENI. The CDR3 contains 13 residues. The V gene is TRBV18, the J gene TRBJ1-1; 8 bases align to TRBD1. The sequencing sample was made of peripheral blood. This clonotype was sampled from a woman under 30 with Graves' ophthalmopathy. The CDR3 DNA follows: TGTGCCAGCTCAAATACAGGGGGCACTGAAGCTTTCTTT. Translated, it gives CASSNTGGTEAFF.